The 15 T cell receptor beta chains below were found in one sample sequenced in a study of blood T cell repertoires in COVID-19. Method: immunoSEQ multiplex PCR; TCRdb's copy keeps in-frame clones and lacks some. The table includes 250,000 to 300,000 clones, around 87% detected once. Sequencing used peripheral blood. These receptors were obtained from a woman aged 55-70 years with COVID-19, enrolled during active disease.

The rearrangement uses TRBV3-1 (or the pseudogene TRBV3-2) and TRBJ1-1, with a tentative D call TRBD1 (5 bases). V shed 3 bases and J shed 11 bases, with 13 bases lying between them. The CDR3 sequence is 12 residues long. Germline V gene lookup returns CDR1 LGHDT and CDR2 YNNKEL (reference sequence). The CDR3 sequence: CASSQETGDAFF. CDR3 nucleotide sequence: TGTGCCAGCAGCCAGGAAACAGGAGACGCTTTCTTT.

The V call is TRBV9, the J call TRBJ1-5, with unresolved D. V was trimmed by 0 bases and J by 5 bases, leaving 6 bases between them. Germline V gives CDR1 SGDLS, CDR2 YYNGEE. The CDR3 has 13 residues. The CDR3 DNA reads as TGTGCCAGCAGCGTAGCCGGAGATCAGCCCCAGCATTTT. It encodes CASSVAGDQPQHF.

The chain uses TRBV3-1 (or the pseudogene TRBV3-2) and TRBJ2-4; 9 bases are a match to TRBD1. CDR3 length equals 18 residues. Per germline, CDR1 LGHDT and CDR2 YNNKEL (reference sequence). V trimming: 0 bases; J trimming: 3 bases; junction bases outside the gene matches: 9. CDR3 DNA: TGTGCCAGCAGCCAAGATTGGGGACAGGGTACGAGCAAAAACATTCAGTACTTC. Amino acids: CASSQDWGQGTSKNIQYF.

The rearrangement links TRBV7-3 to TRBJ1-2; 9 positions agree with TRBD1. The ends lost 2 bases at V and 6 bases at J; junction bases unmatched: 7. Germline lookup yields CDR1 SGHTA and CDR2 FQGTGA. This CDR3 has 15 residues. CDR3 loop: CASSLGTDRGDGYTF. The CDR3 DNA is TGTGCCAGCAGCTTAGGGACGGACAGGGGTGATGGCTACACCTTC.

The chain uses TRBV5-1 and TRBJ1-2; tentatively, D is TRBD1 (6 bases). The germline gives CDR1 SGHRS, CDR2 YFSETQ. The CDR3 consists of 15 residues. V lost 4 bases to trimming and J lost 4 bases, with 17 bases between them. The DNA of the CDR3 is TGCGCCAGCAGCGATACGACAGGCTCAGGCTATGGCTACACCTTC. Translating gives CASSDTTGSGYGYTF.

This chain links TRBV6-5 with TRBJ1-6, with D uncertain. Germline V lookup: CDR1 MNHEY, CDR2 SVGAGI. With 7 bases removed from V and 7 bases from J, the gap between germline ends came to 11 bases. CDR3 length equals 13 residues. The CDR3 here is CASTRAENSPLHF. The DNA for the CDR3 is TGTGCCAGCACGCGGGCAGAGAATTCACCCCTCCACTTT.

The chain links TRBV19 to TRBJ1-6; TRBD1 is a possible D gene (5 bases). V was trimmed by 7 bases and J by 6 bases, leaving 10 bases between them. This CDR3 is 13 amino acids long. The germline V gene encodes CDR1 LNHDA and CDR2 SQIVND (reference sequence). CDR3 nucleotide sequence: TGTGCCAGTAATTTAGGGGTTAATTCACCCCTCCACTTT. Translating gives CASNLGVNSPLHF.

This clone occurred a few times. The V call is TRBV19, the J call TRBJ1-1; D possibly corresponds to TRBD1 (6 bases). This CDR3 comprises 13 residues. Germline lookup yields CDR1 LNHDA and CDR2 SQIVND (reference sequence). V was trimmed by 4 bases and J by 4 bases, leaving 10 bases between them. The CDR3 DNA is TGTGCCAGTAGTACCCAGGGGCCCACTGAAGCTTTCTTT. Its translation: CASSTQGPTEAFF.

The rearrangement uses TRBV6-2 or TRBV6-3 and TRBJ2-2; the match to TRBD1 covers 12 bases. This CDR3 is 18 amino acids long. Germline CDR1 MNHEY, CDR2 SVGEGT. The trim removed 0 bases at V and 1 base at J, leaving 3 bases unmatched. This chain's CDR3 is CASSYSRDRGLNTGELFF. In DNA form, the CDR3 reads TGTGCCAGCAGTTACTCGCGGGACAGGGGGCTGAACACCGGGGAGCTGTTTTTT.

J is TRBJ2-7 and V is TRBV19; possible D gene TRBD2, 7 bases. The germline V gene has CDR1 LNHDA and CDR2 SQIVND (reference sequence). This CDR3 has 15 amino acids. The V end lost 7 bases, the J end lost 1 base, and 17 bases lay between the germline ends. The CDR3: CASKTGGSPSYEQYF. In nucleotides, the CDR3 is TGTGCCAGTAAGACAGGCGGGAGCCCTTCCTACGAGCAGTACTTC.

The chain uses TRBV7-9 and TRBJ1-2, with D tentatively TRBD1 (5 bases). V shed 7 bases and J shed 8 bases, with 20 bases lying between them. Germline values: CDR1 SEHNR, CDR2 FQNEAQ (reference sequence). The CDR3 has 14 amino acids. The CDR3 sequence: CASNSLGGRLGYTF. In DNA form, the CDR3 reads TGTGCCAGCAACTCTCTCGGGGGAAGACTGGGCTACACCTTC.

The chain joins TRBV11-2 to TRBJ1-2, with TRBD1 as a possible D gene (5 bases). CDR3 length equals 14 residues. The V end was cut by 7 bases, the J end by 8 bases, with 20 bases between. Per germline, CDR1 SGHAT and CDR2 FQNNGV. For the CDR3, the DNA is TGTGCCAGCAACACACCGGGGGGTGGGAAGGGCTACACCTTC. Translated: CASNTPGGGKGYTF.

V gene TRBV29-1 combines with J gene TRBJ2-3; 8 bases line up with TRBD2. This CDR3 has 14 residues. Germline trimming cut 6 bases from V and 1 base from J; bases unmatched to any gene: 6. The germline V gene encodes CDR1 SQVTM and CDR2 ANQGSEA. This CDR3 reads CSVGGDTRTDTQYF. DNA for the CDR3: TGCAGCGTCGGGGGGGACACACGCACAGATACGCAGTATTTT.

Only one count was recorded for this clone. This sequence joins TRBV6-2 or TRBV6-3 and TRBJ1-5, with TRBD1 matching over 8 bases. Germline CDR1 is MNHEY and CDR2 is SVGEGT. Unmatched junction bases numbered 19, after V lost 6 bases and J lost 6 bases. There are 18 residues in the CDR3. The DNA for the CDR3 is TGTGCCAGCAGCCGAGCCGTGGGTTGGCAGGGGGCGATTCAGCCCCAGCATTTT. Amino acid sequence: CASSRAVGWQGAIQPQHF.

In its sample, this clone was seen once. The gene calls are TRBV7-9 and TRBJ2-5; 11 bases align to TRBD2. Germline trimming cut 6 bases from V and 5 bases from J; bases unmatched to any gene: 8. The CDR3 sequence is 15 residues long. In germline, CDR1 is SEHNR, CDR2 FQNEAQ (reference sequence). The CDR3 bases are TGTGCCAGCAGTCGCACGACTAGCGGGGTTGAGACCCAGTACTTC. Translation: CASSRTTSGVETQYF. Supplemented by reference TRBV7-9 and TRBJ2-5, the full variable domain reads DTGVSQNPRHKITKRGQNVTFRCDPISEHNRLYWYRQTLGQGPEFLTYFQNEAQLEKSRLLSDRFSAERPKGSFSTLEIQRTEQGDSAMYLCASSRTTSGVETQYFGPGTRLLVL.